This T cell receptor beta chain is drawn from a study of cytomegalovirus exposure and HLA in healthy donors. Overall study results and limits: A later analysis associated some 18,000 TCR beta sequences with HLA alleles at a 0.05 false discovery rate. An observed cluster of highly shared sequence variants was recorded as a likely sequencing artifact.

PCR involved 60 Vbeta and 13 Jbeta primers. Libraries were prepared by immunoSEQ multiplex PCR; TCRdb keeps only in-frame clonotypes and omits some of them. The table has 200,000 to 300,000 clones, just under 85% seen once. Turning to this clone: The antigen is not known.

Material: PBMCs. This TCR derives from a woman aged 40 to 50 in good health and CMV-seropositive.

CDR3 amino acids: CASRGGVEQFF. The CDR3 nucleotides are TGTGCCAGCAGAGGAGGGGTGGAGCAGTTCTTC. V is TRBV28 and J is TRBJ2-1; possibly TRBD2 for D (6 bases). The V and J ends lost 6 bases and 10 bases respectively, with 10 bases between them. Germline CDR1 is MDHEN and CDR2 is SYDVKM. CDR3 length: 11 amino acids.